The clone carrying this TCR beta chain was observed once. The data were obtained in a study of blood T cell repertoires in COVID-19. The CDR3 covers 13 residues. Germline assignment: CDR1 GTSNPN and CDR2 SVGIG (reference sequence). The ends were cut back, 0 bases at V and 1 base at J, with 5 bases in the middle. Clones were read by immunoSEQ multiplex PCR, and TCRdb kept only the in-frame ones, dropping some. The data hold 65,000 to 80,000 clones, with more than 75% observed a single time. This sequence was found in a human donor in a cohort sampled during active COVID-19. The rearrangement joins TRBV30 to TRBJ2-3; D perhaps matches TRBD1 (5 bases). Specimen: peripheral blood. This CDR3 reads CAWSVQGTDTQYF. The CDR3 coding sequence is TGTGCCTGGAGTGTACAGGGCACAGATACGCAGTATTTT.